This TCR beta chain emerged from a study of identical twins. Template switching added a universal primer site; cDNA carried unique molecular identifiers. TCRdb redid the calling of the 5' RACE reads with MiXCR, one entry per CDR3 protein. The sample yields under 300,000 distinct CDR3 sequences, about 14% seen once. The CDR3 runs 17 residues. V gave up 4 bases and J gave up 7 bases; unmatched junction bases: 18. Looked up from germline, CDR1 is DFQATT and CDR2 is SNEGSKA (reference sequence). Whole-study results and caveats: With abundant cord blood beta clonotypes, insertions were fewer; memory repertoires showed no such pattern. The models gave estimates that fell short of the out-of-frame TCR alpha sharing seen in monozygotic twins. Partly confounded zero-insertion analyses could result from invariant MAIT and iNKT cells.

Of note for this clonotype: Its antigen is not known.

Sequences were obtained from memory (CD45RO+) T cells sorted from blood. The TCR sequence derives from a woman aged 18-29 years in good health. J is TRBJ2-1 and V is TRBV20-1; TRBD2 aligns across 8 bases. CDR3 protein: CSAKSNSGNHLVNEQFF. The DNA for the CDR3 is TGCAGTGCTAAATCCAATAGCGGGAACCACTTGGTGAATGAGCAGTTCTTC.